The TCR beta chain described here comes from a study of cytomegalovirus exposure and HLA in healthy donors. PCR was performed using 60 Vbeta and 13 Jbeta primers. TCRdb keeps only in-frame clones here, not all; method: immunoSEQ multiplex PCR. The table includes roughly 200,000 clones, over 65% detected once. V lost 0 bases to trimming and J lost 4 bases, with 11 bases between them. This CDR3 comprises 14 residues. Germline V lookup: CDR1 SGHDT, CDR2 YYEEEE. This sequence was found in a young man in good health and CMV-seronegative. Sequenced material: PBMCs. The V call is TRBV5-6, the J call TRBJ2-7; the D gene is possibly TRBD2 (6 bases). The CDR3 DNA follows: TGTGCCAGCAGCTTGGGAGGGGACTTTTACGAGCAGTACTTC. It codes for CASSLGGDFYEQYF.